The rows below give T cell receptor beta chains drawn from one sample of a study of blood T cells in healthy people across ages. TCRdb redid the calling of the 5' RACE reads with MiXCR, one entry per CDR3 protein. The table has about 680,000 distinct CDR3 sequences, more than 40% seen once. The sequencing sample was made of blood. These receptors all come from a woman aged 55-75 years in good health. The CDR3 runs from the conserved cysteine through the conserved F or W. D genes are given only for firm matches. Rows give clone size only sometimes, using once, few, many, or a class for an expanded clone.

cdr3_aa	cdr3_nt	v_call	d_call	j_call	clone_size
CASSQEGSRSYGYTF	TGTGCCAGCAGCCAAGAGGGGTCAAGGTCGTATGGCTACACCTTC	TRBV4-2	.	TRBJ1-2	few
CASSPPLGLTEAFF	TGTGCCAGCTCACCACCACTAGGGTTAACTGAAGCTTTCTTT	TRBV18	.	TRBJ1-1	.
CASSVAASGSAGYEQYF	TGTGCCAGCAGCGTAGCAGCTAGCGGGAGTGCTGGGTACGAGCAGTACTTC	TRBV9	TRBD2	TRBJ2-7	.
CASSRGTAYNEQFF	TGCGCCAGCAGTCGGGGAACAGCCTACAATGAGCAGTTCTTC	TRBV5-1	.	TRBJ2-1	few
CASSNIDEVLATNEKLFF	TGTGCCAGCAGTAATATAGATGAGGTCTTGGCAACTAATGAAAAACTGTTTTTT	TRBV28	.	TRBJ1-4	once
CASSLGTAQGKLFF	TGTGCCAGCAGCCTCGGGACAGCTCAGGGAAAACTGTTTTTT	TRBV7-2	TRBD1	TRBJ1-4	many
CASRRVAGQETQYF	TGTGCCAGTAGGAGGGTAGCGGGCCAAGAGACCCAGTACTTC	TRBV7-2	TRBD2	TRBJ2-5	few
CSARVGGGASYNEQFF	TGCAGTGCTCGAGTCGGCGGGGGGGCTTCCTACAATGAGCAGTTCTTC	TRBV20-1	TRBD2	TRBJ2-1	.
CAISESRTSRNEQFF	TGTGCCATCAGTGAGTCCAGGACTAGCAGGAATGAGCAGTTCTTC	TRBV10-3	TRBD2	TRBJ2-1	few
CATGRRGTDTQYF	TGTGCCACAGGGAGACGGGGCACAGATACGCAGTATTTT	TRBV28	.	TRBJ2-3	.
CATSRDRREWGLAGSDTQYF	TGTGCCACCAGCAGAGATCGTAGGGAGTGGGGACTAGCGGGATCGGATACGCAGTATTTT	TRBV15	TRBD2	TRBJ2-3	.
CASSLNGGMNTEAFF	TGTGCCAGCAGCTTAAATGGGGGCATGAACACTGAAGCTTTCTTT	TRBV7-3	.	TRBJ1-1	few
CASNSGGGRTKNIQYF	TGTGCCAGCAATTCCGGAGGCGGGAGGACCAAAAACATTCAGTACTTC	TRBV27	TRBD2	TRBJ2-4	once
CASSLTWSANYGYTF	TGTGCCAGCAGCTTAACTTGGTCAGCTAACTATGGCTACACCTTC	TRBV7-2	.	TRBJ1-2	.
CASSSVSGTYSYEQYF	TGTGCCAGCAGCTCTGTGAGCGGGACCTACTCCTACGAGCAGTACTTC	TRBV3-1	TRBD2	TRBJ2-7	.
CASSQTSGDPKQYF	TGTGCCAGCAGCCAAACTAGCGGGGACCCCAAGCAGTACTTC	TRBV28	TRBD2	TRBJ2-4	.
CASSKGLAGASYEQYF	TGTGCCAGCAGCAAGGGACTAGCGGGAGCCTCCTACGAGCAGTACTTC	TRBV3-1	TRBD2	TRBJ2-7	.
CAISAGRGLNYGYTF	TGTGCCATCAGCGCTGGACGGGGGTTGAACTATGGCTACACCTTC	TRBV10-3	.	TRBJ1-2	.
CASSQGSEKLFF	TGTGCCAGCAGCCAAGGGAGTGAAAAACTGTTTTTT	TRBV3-1	.	TRBJ1-4	.
CASSRGRGAINIQYF	TGTGCCAGCAGCAGGGGACGGGGGGCAATAAACATTCAGTACTTC	TRBV7-9	.	TRBJ2-4	.
CSVEDPSPNELAGASYNEQFF	TGCAGCGTTGAAGACCCGAGCCCTAACGAACTAGCGGGAGCATCCTACAATGAGCAGTTCTTC	TRBV29-1	TRBD2	TRBJ2-1	few
CASSPSGRGGDTQYF	TGTGCCAGCAGCCCTAGCGGGAGAGGAGGAGATACGCAGTATTTT	TRBV3-1	TRBD2	TRBJ2-3	few
CASSLSGANEQFF	TGTGCCAGCTCACTTTCGGGGGCGAATGAGCAGTTCTTC	TRBV18	.	TRBJ2-1	.
CASSEYRGSTDTQYF	TGTGCCAGCAGTGAATATCGCGGTAGCACAGATACGCAGTATTTT	TRBV25-1	.	TRBJ2-3	.
CASSPRQKETQYF	TGTGCCAGCTCACCGAGACAGAAAGAGACCCAGTACTTC	TRBV18	.	TRBJ2-5	many
CASSGGLAGAEQYF	TGTGCCAGCAGTGGCGGACTAGCGGGAGCCGAGCAGTACTTC	TRBV2	TRBD2	TRBJ2-7	few
CASSLSPRGPSYEQYF	TGTGCCAGCTCCCTTAGCCCGCGGGGGCCCTCCTACGAGCAGTACTTC	TRBV18	.	TRBJ2-7	few
CASSLESSYNEQFF	TGTGCCAGCAGCTTAGAGAGCTCCTACAATGAGCAGTTCTTC	TRBV7-2	.	TRBJ2-1	many
CASRVRLGYTF	TGTGCCAGCCGTGTCAGGCTTGGCTACACCTTC	TRBV2	.	TRBJ1-2	.
CASSSTGGSYNEQYF	TGTGCCAGCTCCTCGACAGGGGGCTCCTACAATGAGCAGTACTTC	TRBV18	TRBD1	TRBJ2-5	.
CASSQAAGSYTEAFF	TGCGCCAGCAGCCAAGCGGCGGGGTCGTACACTGAAGCTTTCTTT	TRBV4-3	.	TRBJ1-1	.
CASSIAGLPSGANVLTF	TGTGCCAGCTCCATCGCCGGACTGCCCTCTGGGGCCAACGTCCTGACTTTC	TRBV18	.	TRBJ2-6	.
CASSRGCSGEQYF	TGTGCCAGCAGCCGGGGGTGTTCAGGGGAGCAGTACTTC	TRBV3-1	.	TRBJ2-5	.
CASSNDRDSDNYGYTF	TGTGCCAGCAGTAACGACCGGGACAGCGATAACTATGGCTACACCTTC	TRBV6-5	TRBD1	TRBJ1-2	.
CSARGRESTDTQYF	TGCAGTGCTAGGGGCAGGGAAAGCACAGATACGCAGTATTTT	TRBV20-1	.	TRBJ2-3	.
CAISRDRAEGYTF	TGTGCCATCAGTCGTGACAGGGCGGAGGGCTACACCTTC	TRBV10-3	TRBD1	TRBJ1-2	many
CASSPFLASGANVLTF	TGTGCCAGCAGCCCATTCCTAGCGAGTGGGGCCAACGTCCTGACTTTC	TRBV7-2	.	TRBJ2-6	few
CASSLLAGFYNEQFF	TGTGCCAGCAGCTTACTAGCGGGGTTCTACAATGAGCAGTTCTTC	TRBV7-3	TRBD2	TRBJ2-1	.
CASKPSENTDTQYF	TGTGCCAGCAAACCTAGCGAGAACACAGATACGCAGTATTTT	TRBV7-3	.	TRBJ2-3	many